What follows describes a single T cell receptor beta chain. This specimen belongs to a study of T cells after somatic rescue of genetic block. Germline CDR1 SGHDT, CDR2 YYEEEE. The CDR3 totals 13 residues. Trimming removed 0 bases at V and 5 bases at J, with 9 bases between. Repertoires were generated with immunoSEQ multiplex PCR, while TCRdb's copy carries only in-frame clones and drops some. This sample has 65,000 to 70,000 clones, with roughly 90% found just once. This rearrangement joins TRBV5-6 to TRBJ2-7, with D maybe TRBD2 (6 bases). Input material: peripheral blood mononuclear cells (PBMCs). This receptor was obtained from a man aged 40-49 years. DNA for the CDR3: TGTGCCAGCAGCTTGGGGCCGGGGGACGAGCAGTACTTC. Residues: CASSLGPGDEQYF.